This T cell receptor beta chain was identified during a study of CXCR3-negative and CXCR3-positive naive CD8 T cells. Whole-study findings and limits: TRB CDR3s were more hydrophobic in CXCR3-positive than in CXCR3-negative naive cells.

CDR1 and CDR2 from the germline V gene are MDHEN and SYDVKM. This CDR3 has 14 residues. The authors prepared UMI-labeled TRB cDNA libraries by 5' RACE. Reanalyzing the 5' RACE reads, TCRdb keeps one entry per CDR3 protein, without DNA. Its clone listing holds 85,000 to 130,000 distinct CDR3 sequences. A note on this clonotype: Antigen: not known.

The origin of this receptor is a human donor in good health. Some clones in this sample may be carry-over from other donors' samples. The chain carries TRBV28 and TRBJ2-7. The sequencing input was naive CXCR3+ CD8+ T cells from blood. Subset in this sample: CD45RO-CCR7+CD27+CD95- naive CD8+ T cells expressing CXCR3 (TNR3+). CDR3 in amino acids: CASSLALSSYEQYF.